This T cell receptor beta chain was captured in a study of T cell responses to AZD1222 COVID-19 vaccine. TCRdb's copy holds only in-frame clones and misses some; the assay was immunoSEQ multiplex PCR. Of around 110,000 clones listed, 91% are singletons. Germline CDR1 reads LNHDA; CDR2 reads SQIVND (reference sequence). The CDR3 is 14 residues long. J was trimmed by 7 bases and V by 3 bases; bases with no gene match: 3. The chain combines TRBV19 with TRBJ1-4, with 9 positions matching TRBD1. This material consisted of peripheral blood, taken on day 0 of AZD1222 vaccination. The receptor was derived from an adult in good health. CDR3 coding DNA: TGTGCCAGTAGTATGCTGACAGGGGGTGAAAAACTGTTTTTT. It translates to CASSMLTGGEKLFF.